What follows describes a single TCR beta chain. Method: immunoSEQ multiplex PCR; TCRdb's copy keeps in-frame clones and lacks some. The sample carries some 99,000 clones, about 88% recorded once. This CDR3 is built from 13 residues. V was shortened by 3 bases and J by 7 bases, with 10 bases between the two germline ends. From germline, CDR1 is MGHDK and CDR2 SYGVNS. This entry belongs to a study of cytomegalovirus exposure and HLA in healthy donors. The sequencing sample was made of PBMCs. This chain links TRBV25-1 with TRBJ2-4; tentatively, D is TRBD1 (6 bases). The sequence was obtained from a woman aged 18-35 years in good health and CMV-seronegative. The CDR3, as DNA: TGTGCCAGCAGTGACCCAGGGGTTAACATTCAGTACTTC. It encodes CASSDPGVNIQYF. Full variable domain (rest looked up from reference TRBV25-1 and TRBJ2-4): EADIYQTPRYLVIGTGKKITLECSQTMGHDKMYWYQQDPGMELHLIHYSYGVNSTEKGDLSSESTVSRIRTEHFPLTLESARPSHTSQYLCASSDPGVNIQYFGAGTRLSVL.